A selection of T cell receptor beta chains follows, all from one sample in a study of blood T cell repertoires in COVID-19. Repertoires were generated with immunoSEQ multiplex PCR, while TCRdb's copy carries only in-frame clones and drops some. The sample has a few hundred thousand clones; 80% to 90% are singletons. Sequencing was performed on peripheral blood. The receptors here all came from a woman between 65 and 79 years old with COVID-19, enrolled during active disease. The CDR3 runs from the conserved cysteine through the conserved F or W. The D gene is left open where the match is weak. The size entry is marked missing in some rows and otherwise reads once, few, many or a size class.

D	V	J	size	CDR3	DNA
NA	TRBV6-5	TRBJ2-3	NA	CASSTRRQTTDTQYF	TGTGCCAGCAGTACCCGACGACAGACCACAGATACGCAGTATTTT
NA	TRBV11-3	TRBJ2-3	NA	CASSLGLYTDTQYF	TGTGCCAGCAGCTTAGGGCTTTACACAGATACGCAGTATTTT
NA	TRBV5-8	TRBJ1-2	NA	CASSLLGRDYGYTF	TGTGCCAGCAGCTTGCTAGGGAGGGACTATGGCTACACCTTC
NA	TRBV6-2/TRBV6-3	TRBJ2-7	NA	CASSPRATPYEQYF	TGTGCCAGCAGCCCTCGAGCGACCCCTTACGAGCAGTACTTC
NA	TRBV2	TRBJ1-3	NA	CASYRAGNTIYF	TGTGCCAGTTACAGGGCTGGAAACACCATATATTTT
NA	TRBV18	TRBJ2-7	NA	CASSPNYEQYF	TGTGCCAGCTCGCCTAACTACGAGCAGTACTTC
TRBD1	TRBV28	TRBJ1-1	NA	CASSPGTGPTEAFF	TGTGCCAGCAGCCCTGGGACAGGGCCCACTGAAGCTTTCTTT
NA	TRBV19	TRBJ1-5	NA	CASWEGTLQPQHF	TGTGCCAGTTGGGAGGGGACCCTCCAGCCCCAGCATTTT
NA	TRBV15	TRBJ1-1	NA	CATSRDGGDTEAFF	TGTGCCACCAGCAGAGATGGGGGGGACACTGAAGCTTTCTTT
NA	TRBV11-2	TRBJ2-7	NA	CASSFSGSYEQYF	TGTGCCAGCAGTTTTTCAGGGTCCTACGAGCAGTACTTC
NA	TRBV7-9	TRBJ2-1	NA	CASRYRDYNEQFF	TGTGCCAGCAGATACCGGGACTACAATGAGCAGTTCTTC
NA	TRBV9	TRBJ1-5	NA	CASSVGALPQHF	TGTGCCAGCAGCGTAGGGGCTTTACCCCAGCATTTT
NA	TRBV6-6	TRBJ1-1	NA	CASSWTANTEAFF	TGTGCCAGCAGTTGGACAGCCAACACTGAAGCTTTCTTT
NA	TRBV5-1	TRBJ1-2	NA	CASSSLTGDYGYTF	TGCGCCAGCAGCTCCCTCACAGGAGACTATGGCTACACCTTC
TRBD2	TRBV9	TRBJ2-3	NA	CASSAWGGTTDTQYF	TGTGCCAGCAGCGCATGGGGGGGGACCACAGATACGCAGTATTTT
NA	TRBV28	TRBJ1-4	once	CASSFSAPNEKLFF	TGTGCCAGCAGTTTTAGTGCGCCTAATGAAAAACTGTTTTTT
TRBD1	TRBV5-4	TRBJ2-1	NA	CASSLATGGFGSSYNEQFF	TGTGCCAGCAGCTTGGCTACAGGGGGTTTTGGGTCCTCCTACAATGAGCAGTTCTTC
NA	TRBV28	TRBJ2-5	NA	CASTPRGATETQYF	TGTGCCAGCACCCCCAGGGGGGCAACGGAGACCCAGTACTTC
TRBD2	TRBV28	TRBJ2-7	NA	CASLRLAGATGEQYF	TGTGCCAGCCTCCGACTAGCGGGAGCTACGGGGGAGCAGTACTTC
TRBD2	TRBV28	TRBJ2-1	NA	CASSGEGLFF	TGTGCCAGCAGCGGGGAGGGCCTGTTCTTC
TRBD1	TRBV28	TRBJ1-3	NA	CASSRGQGISGNTIYF	TGTGCCAGCAGCAGGGGACAGGGGATATCTGGAAACACCATATATTTT
TRBD1	TRBV30	TRBJ1-5	NA	CAWNDRENQPQHF	TGTGCCTGGAACGACAGGGAAAATCAGCCCCAGCATTTT
NA	TRBV6-6	TRBJ2-7	many	CASSYTTHEQYF	TGTGCCAGCAGTTACACAACCCACGAGCAGTACTTC
NA	TRBV6-1	TRBJ2-1	NA	CASSESDGAPYNEQFF	TGTGCCAGCAGTGAATCTGATGGGGCGCCTTACAATGAGCAGTTCTTC
NA	TRBV11-2	TRBJ1-2	NA	CASSPSNGFNYGYTF	TGTGCCAGCAGCCCCTCCAATGGCTTTAACTATGGCTACACCTTC
TRBD1	TRBV19	TRBJ1-2	NA	CASSSEGAPANYGYTF	TGTGCCAGTAGTAGCGAGGGGGCGCCGGCCAACTACGGCTACACCTTC
NA	TRBV19	TRBJ2-5	NA	CASSPPTRFETQYF	TGTGCCAGTAGTCCACCCACTAGGTTCGAGACCCAGTACTTC
TRBD2	TRBV24-1	TRBJ2-3	NA	CATSVMGTSESDTQYF	TGTGCCACCAGTGTCATGGGGACTAGCGAGTCAGATACGCAGTATTTT
NA	TRBV11-2	TRBJ1-6	NA	CASSLDLYTDNSPLHF	TGTGCCAGCAGCTTAGACCTATATACCGATAATTCACCCCTCCACTTT
NA	TRBV4-2	TRBJ1-1	NA	CASSLRDINTEAFF	TGTGCCAGCAGCCTCCGGGACATTAACACTGAAGCTTTCTTT
NA	TRBV11-2	TRBJ2-7	NA	CASSSKYEQYF	TGTGCCAGCAGCTCCAAATACGAGCAGTACTTC
TRBD1	TRBV5-1	TRBJ1-1	NA	CASSQGQGARNTEAFF	TGCGCCAGCAGCCAGGGACAGGGGGCGAGGAACACTGAAGCTTTCTTT
TRBD1	TRBV6-6	TRBJ1-5	NA	CASRIQGAADQPQHF	TGTGCCAGCAGAATTCAGGGGGCAGCGGATCAGCCCCAGCATTTT
TRBD1	TRBV30	TRBJ1-2	once	CAWRRTGDGYTF	TGTGCCTGGAGACGCACAGGGGATGGCTACACCTTC
NA	TRBV27	TRBJ2-7	NA	CASSLIPKLGLYF	TGTGCCAGCAGTTTAATTCCAAAACTAGGGCTGTACTTC
TRBD1	TRBV7-2	TRBJ1-4	NA	CASTLLAGGEKLFF	TGTGCCAGCACCCTTCTGGCAGGGGGTGAAAAACTGTTTTTT
TRBD1	TRBV7-3	TRBJ2-3	NA	CASRDRETDTQYF	TGTGCCAGCCGGGACAGGGAAACAGATACGCAGTATTTT
NA	TRBV7-3	TRBJ2-1	NA	CASSSTPGFRNEQFF	TGTGCCAGCAGCTCGACTCCGGGATTTCGGAATGAGCAGTTCTTC
TRBD2	TRBV4-3	TRBJ2-3	NA	CASSQDPRGLGDTQYF	TGCGCCAGCAGCCAAGATCCGAGGGGACTAGGAGATACGCAGTATTTT
NA	TRBV5-1	TRBJ1-6	NA	CASSLRGADDSPLHF	TGCGCCAGCAGCTTACGGGGGGCGGACGATTCACCCCTCCACTTT
TRBD2	TRBV9	TRBJ2-5	NA	CASSVGTSGRAVGRETQYF	TGTGCCAGCAGCGTGGGGACTAGCGGGAGGGCGGTAGGCCGGGAGACCCAGTACTTC
NA	TRBV4-3	TRBJ1-6	NA	CASSQDLGGRSDNSPLHF	TGCGCCAGCAGCCAAGATTTGGGGGGGCGCTCAGATAATTCACCCCTCCACTTT
TRBD2	TRBV11-3	TRBJ2-3	NA	CASSPRPGTSGTDTQYF	TGTGCCAGCAGCCCCCGTCCCGGGACTAGCGGCACAGATACGCAGTATTTT
NA	TRBV11-1	TRBJ1-2	NA	CASSLAQGSYGYTF	TGTGCCAGCAGCTTAGCCCAGGGCTCCTATGGCTACACCTTC
TRBD1	TRBV19	TRBJ1-2	NA	CASSIGRGIGYTF	TGTGCCAGTAGTATTGGCAGGGGGATTGGCTACACCTTC
TRBD2	TRBV5-1	TRBJ2-7	NA	CASTRGGDSYEQYF	TGCGCCAGCACGCGGGGAGGGGACTCCTACGAGCAGTACTTC
NA	TRBV12-2	TRBJ2-7	NA	CASRPHPYSYAADYEQYF	TGTGCAAGTCGCCCCCACCCCTATTCCTACGCTGCTGATTACGAGCAGTACTTC
NA	TRBV18	TRBJ2-7	NA	CASSPPITPYEQYF	TGTGCCAGCTCACCACCCATAACTCCCTACGAGCAGTACTTC
NA	TRBV4-1	TRBJ1-2	NA	CASSLSDSDSPGYTF	TGCGCCAGCAGCCTAAGCGATTCCGACAGTCCGGGCTACACCTTC
TRBD2	TRBV9	TRBJ2-2	NA	CASSLRTSGRTGELFF	TGTGCCAGCAGCCTCCGGACTAGCGGGAGGACCGGGGAGCTGTTTTTT
NA	TRBV19	TRBJ2-3	NA	CASSILRRDTQYF	TGTGCCAGTAGTATTCTTCGGAGAGATACGCAGTATTTT
NA	TRBV24-1	TRBJ2-5	NA	CATSSRSPLQETQYF	TGTGCCACCAGTTCTCGGTCCCCCCTCCAAGAGACCCAGTACTTC